What follows are 26 T cell receptor beta chains derived from one specimen sequenced in a study of cytomegalovirus exposure and HLA in healthy donors. PCR employed 60 Vbeta and 13 Jbeta primers. This table comes from immunoSEQ multiplex PCR, and its TCRdb copy is limited to in-frame clones, with some not included. The table shows 100,000 or so clones, with about 81% occurring only once. Sequenced sample: PBMCs. Receptors were obtained from a man aged 50 to 59 in good health and CMV-seronegative.

The gene calls are TRBV10-3 and TRBJ2-7; TRBD1 agrees at 9 bases. Trimming removed 3 bases from V and 2 bases from J; junction bases left unmatched: 5. CDR3 size: 15 residues. CDR1 and CDR2 (germline): ENHRY, SYGVKD. The CDR3 sequence: CAISEGQGQTYEQYF. The DNA of the CDR3 is TGTGCCATCAGTGAAGGACAGGGGCAAACCTACGAGCAGTACTTC.

The chain uses TRBV4-2 and TRBJ2-5; 7 bases agree with TRBD2. After removal of 3 bases from V and 2 bases from J, the junction contained 9 bases not matched to a gene. The germline V gene has CDR1 LGHNA and CDR2 YNFKEQ. This CDR3 is 16 amino acids long. CDR3 residues: CASSQRVPSGQETQYF. CDR3 DNA: TGTGCCAGCAGCCAGCGCGTCCCTAGCGGACAAGAGACCCAGTACTTC.

This rearrangement joins TRBV4-1 to TRBJ2-5, with D perhaps TRBD1 (6 bases). V was clipped by 5 bases and J by 1 base, with 11 bases between them. CDR1 MGHRA and CDR2 YSYEKL come from the germline V gene. The CDR3 has 14 amino acids. In nucleotides, the CDR3 is TGCGCCAGCAGCTTTGGACAGTCCCAAGAGACCCAGTACTTC. Its translation is CASSFGQSQETQYF.

This clone was counted between two and nine times. V gene TRBV2 combines with J gene TRBJ2-7; possible D gene TRBD1, 5 bases. Between the trimmed V and J ends, which lost 6 bases and 2 bases, there was a span of 14 bases. The CDR3 contains 14 residues. Germline loops: CDR1 SNHLY, CDR2 FYNNEI. As DNA, the CDR3 is TGTGCCAGCAGCACCCCGACAGCCCCCTACGAGCAGTACTTC. Its translation: CASSTPTAPYEQYF.

CDR3 coding DNA: TGCGCCAGCAGCCCGACAGGGACGAATTCACCCCTCCACTTT. This encodes CASSPTGTNSPLHF. The rearrangement joins TRBV5-1 to TRBJ1-6; 7 bases match TRBD1. Germline V gene sequence: CDR1 SGHRS, CDR2 YFSETQ. The trim removed 4 bases at V and 7 bases at J, leaving 5 bases unmatched. This CDR3 is 14 amino acids long.

The V and J genes are TRBV7-2 and TRBJ2-1; TRBD2 matches at 7 bases. Germline loops: CDR1 SGHTA, CDR2 FQGNSA. With 3 bases clipped from V and 0 bases from J, the junction kept 11 bases outside the gene matches. This CDR3 has 18 amino acids. CDR3 sequence (DNA): TGTGCCAGCAGCTTCCGGTTGATAGCGGGTAACTCCTACAATGAGCAGTTCTTC. It is translated as CASSFRLIAGNSYNEQFF. The full variable domain, in which reference TRBV7-2 and TRBJ2-1 provide the parts outside the CDR3, is GAGVSQSPSNKVTEKGKDVELRCDPISGHTALYWYRQSLGQGLEFLIYFQGNSAPDKSGLPSDRFSAERTGGSVSTLTIQRTQQEDSAVYLCASSFRLIAGNSYNEQFFGPGTRLTVL.

The CDR3 nucleotides read TGCGCCAGCAGCTTGGGGATAGCGGAGAGCACAGATACGCAGTATTTT. Translation gives CASSLGIAESTDTQYF. The chain has TRBV5-1 and TRBJ2-3; maybe TRBD2 (6 bases). Germline loops: CDR1 SGHRS, CDR2 YFSETQ. The length of the CDR3 is 16 residues. Trimming cost V 0 bases and J 0 bases, with 11 bases left between them.

The J gene is TRBJ1-1, the V gene TRBV7-2, with TRBD1 identical over 11 bases. Germline trimming cut 4 bases from V and 12 bases from J; bases unmatched to any gene: 13. Looked up from germline, CDR1 is SGHTA and CDR2 is FQGNSA. CDR3 size: 15 residues. Here the CDR3 DNA reads TGTGCCAGCAGCTCCTCCGGGACAGGGGGTCTATTGACTTTCTTT. Translating it yields CASSSSGTGGLLTFF.

The chain couples TRBV9 to TRBJ1-2; 10 bases align to TRBD1. Germline CDR1 and CDR2: SGDLS and YYNGEE. V shed 3 bases, J shed 4 bases, and the junction held 9 bases outside the gene matches. This CDR3 comprises 16 residues. CDR3 nucleotide sequence: TGTGCCAGCAGCGAGACACCGACAGGGGGCGGCTATGGCTACACCTTC. It yields the protein CASSETPTGGGYGYTF.

In its sample, this clone was seen a few times. The genes are TRBV19 and TRBJ1-5; no definite D call. V lost 3 bases and J lost 0, with 9 bases in between. CDR3 size: 15 residues. Germline V gene lookup returns CDR1 LNHDA and CDR2 SQIVND (reference sequence). CDR3 DNA: TGTGCCAGTAGTATGAGCGGGTATAGCAATCAGCCCCAGCATTTT. Amino acids: CASSMSGYSNQPQHF.

This rearrangement joins TRBV19 to TRBJ1-5, with 9 bases identical to TRBD1. The CDR3 runs 14 residues. Looked up from germline, CDR1 is LNHDA and CDR2 is SQIVND (reference sequence). V was pared by 0 bases and J by 6 bases, with 0 bases of the junction left unmatched. CDR3: CASSIEQGAQPQHF. For the CDR3, the DNA is TGTGCCAGTAGTATAGAACAGGGGGCTCAGCCCCAGCATTTT.

The V and J genes are TRBV30 and TRBJ2-5, with a weak D call TRBD2 (6 bases). The tail of the sequence fits TRBJ2-7 better, so the J call may be wrong. The germline gives CDR1 GTSNPN, CDR2 SVGIG (reference sequence). This CDR3 is 16 amino acids long. CDR3 in amino acids: CAWSLGGGGFVIEQYF. The DNA of the CDR3 is TGTGCCTGGAGTCTCGGGGGAGGAGGGTTCGTGATCGAGCAGTACTTC.

This clone was found once. Sequence at one end of the junction differs from germline and may be a read error. V is TRBV28 and J is TRBJ2-1; maybe TRBD2 (6 bases). CDR3 length equals 13 residues. The germline V gene has CDR1 MDHEN and CDR2 SYDVKM. The CDR3: CASSPALAVPPVF. In nucleotides, the CDR3 is TGTGCCAGCAGTCCAGCCTTAGCGGTTCCCCCGGTCTTC.

This clone was picked up a small number of times. The chain couples TRBV7-9 to TRBJ2-1, with D possibly being TRBD2 (5 bases). This CDR3 contains 17 residues. The V gene's germline CDR1 is SEHNR and CDR2 FQNEAQ (reference sequence). Trimming left V 1 base short and J 10 bases short, with 23 bases between. CDR3 nucleotides: TGTGCCAGCAGCTTAGTTCCGGGCGGGTCGTTGTCTGCGGAGCAGTTCTTC. It encodes CASSLVPGGSLSAEQFF.

This clone was seen more than once but under ten times. This chain joins TRBV7-3 and TRBJ1-5; 9 nucleotides agree with TRBD1. CDR3 size: 14 residues. Germline CDR1 SGHTA, CDR2 FQGTGA. The J segment lost 6 bases and the V segment lost 5 bases, leaving 5 bases of the junction unmatched. The CDR3 loop is CASSLTGGGQPQHF. In nucleotides, the CDR3 is TGTGCCAGCAGCCTCACAGGGGGCGGTCAGCCCCAGCATTTT.

The V gene is TRBV6-5, the J gene TRBJ1-1; 7 bases agree with TRBD1. CDR3 length: 15 residues. Germline V gene sequence: CDR1 MNHEY, CDR2 SVGAGI. The V gene end was trimmed by 5 bases and the J gene end by 0 bases; junction bases not matched to a gene: 6. The CDR3, as DNA: TGTGCCAGCAGTCCGGACAGGAGCATGAACACTGAAGCTTTCTTT. Translating gives CASSPDRSMNTEAFF.

This clone was counted only a few times. The V call is TRBV29-1, the J call TRBJ2-1, with 10 bases matching TRBD2. After removal of 0 bases from V and 8 bases from J, the junction contained 7 bases not matched to a gene. The germline V gene has CDR1 SQVTM and CDR2 ANQGSEA. The CDR3 has 15 residues. The CDR3 DNA reads as TGCAGCGTTGAAGATACCCAGCGGGAGGGGCATGAGCAGTTCTTC. Its translation is CSVEDTQREGHEQFF.

The chain carries TRBV28 and TRBJ2-7; 7 nucleotides match TRBD1. Germline values: CDR1 MDHEN, CDR2 SYDVKM. This CDR3 contains 15 residues. Trimming cost V 5 bases and J 9 bases; bases outside gene matches: 16. This CDR3 reads CASSLIDRDDLGQYF. DNA of the CDR3: TGTGCCAGCAGTCTAATCGACAGGGATGACCTCGGGCAGTACTTC.

The chain has TRBV6-4 and TRBJ1-6; tentative D call: TRBD1 (6 bases). Germline V gene lookup returns CDR1 MRHNA and CDR2 SNTAGT. This CDR3 has 16 amino acids. Between the trimmed V and J ends, which lost 7 bases and 11 bases, there was a span of 24 bases. In nucleotides, the CDR3 is TGTGCCAGCACCGACGGTGGGGGGGGCCTGGGGGCACCCCTCCACTTT. It is translated as CASTDGGGGLGAPLHF.

The rearrangement links TRBV6-1 to TRBJ1-2; a possible D gene is TRBD1 (6 bases). The germline CDR1 and CDR2 sequences are MNHNS and SASEGT. This CDR3 spans 14 amino acids. The V and J ends lost 4 bases and 1 base respectively, with 10 bases between them. DNA of the CDR3: TGTGCCAGCAGTGCAAACAGGGTTAACTATGGCTACACCTTC. Encoded protein: CASSANRVNYGYTF.

This chain joins TRBV6-1 and TRBJ2-1; 11 nucleotides align to TRBD2. J gave up 6 bases and V 7 bases, and 8 bases lay outside the gene matches. This CDR3 spans 15 amino acids. The germline V gene has CDR1 MNHNS and CDR2 SASEGT. The CDR3 nucleotides read TGTGCCAGCAACGAAGGGACTAGCGGAAGCAATGAGCAGTTCTTC. It translates to CASNEGTSGSNEQFF.

The chain links TRBV4-2 to TRBJ2-3, with D uncertain. CDR1 and CDR2 (germline): LGHNA, YNFKEQ. The V end was cut by 0 bases, the J end by 1 base, with 11 bases between. The CDR3 runs 16 residues. This chain's CDR3 is CASSQDKTGRTDTQYF. The CDR3 region has the DNA TGTGCCAGCAGCCAAGATAAGACGGGTCGCACAGATACGCAGTATTTT.

This chain joins TRBV5-1 and TRBJ1-4, with D unclear. Deletions cut 0 bases from V and 4 bases from J, with 7 bases between. This CDR3 contains 14 residues. CDR1 and CDR2 (germline): SGHRS, YFSETQ. The CDR3 DNA is TGCGCCAGCAGCTTGGCTCACAATAATGAAAAACTGTTTTTT. Its translation is CASSLAHNNEKLFF.

In this sample, this clone turned up a few times. The genes are TRBV10-3 and TRBJ2-7, with D possibly matching TRBD1 (6 bases). Trimming stripped 9 bases from V and 6 bases from J, with 12 bases between. CDR3 length: 11 amino acids. Germline CDR1 ENHRY, CDR2 SYGVKD. The CDR3 nucleotides read TGTGCCATAGGACAGCGAAGCGAGCAGTACTTC. It is translated as CAIGQRSEQYF.

V gene TRBV5-4 combines with J gene TRBJ2-3, with TRBD1 matching over 9 bases. Unmatched junction bases numbered 9, after V lost 5 bases and J lost 8 bases. In germline, CDR1 is SGHNT, CDR2 YYREEE (reference sequence). The CDR3 has 14 amino acids. For the CDR3, the DNA is TGTGCCAGCAGGGAGAACAGGGGGCAAGGTACGCAGTATTTT. Translation gives CASRENRGQGTQYF. Full variable domain (remainder filled in from reference TRBV5-4 and TRBJ2-3): ETGVTQSPTHLIKTRGQQVTLRCSSQSGHNTVSWYQQALGQGPQFIFQYYREEENGRGNFPPRFSGLQFPNYSSELNVNALELDDSALYLCASRENRGQGTQYFGPGTRLTVL.

This chain links TRBV28 with TRBJ1-2; D gene uncertain. V gave up 7 bases and J gave up 5 bases, with 14 bases separating them. This CDR3 has 13 residues. Looked up from germline, CDR1 is MDHEN and CDR2 is SYDVKM. The DNA for the CDR3 is TGTGCCAGCAACTCCCTTTTTAGTTATGGCTACACCTTC. Amino acids: CASNSLFSYGYTF.